This section outlines one TCR beta chain sequence together with its context. Its target is not known. At one end, the junction sequence differs from germline, possibly due to a read error. The CDR3 sequence is 18 residues long. The germline gives CDR1 MDHEN, CDR2 SYDVKM. The study extracted blood RNA from unsorted whole blood and also extracted germline DNA. These data originate in a study of tumor-infiltrating lymphocytes in primary liver carcinoma. Turning to the study itself: Productive TCRbeta read yields ran from roughly 3.9 to 6.8 million per sample and were similar between tissues. General study results and limits: Between tumor regions, pairs overlapped more than tumor-adjacent and tumor-blood pairs did. Tumors had a significantly higher top-250-clone fraction than blood (p = 0.039).

TCR beta cDNA came from roughly 550 ng total RNA, primed with a constant-region primer. Nested multiplex PCR, run for three rounds with slightly modified ARM-PCR, yielded TCR beta libraries. Two initial PCR rounds of about 11 cycles each paired TRBV1-TRBV30 forward primers with a C-beta reverse primer. TCRdb re-called the multiplex PCR reads through MiXCR, storing one row per CDR3 protein. The data contain 250,000 to 400,000 distinct CDR3 sequences, roughly 60% of them seen just once; the ten biggest clones take up roughly 10%. The receptor was derived from a man in his forties with primary liver carcinoma and hepatitis B virus infection. This chain uses TRBV28 with TRBJ2-6; tentative D call: TRBD1 (6 bases). The sample comprised peripheral blood. CDR3 residues: CASSRGETVLSGANVQTF. CDR3 bases: TGTGCCAGCAGCAGGGGTGAGACCGTCCTCTCTGGGGCCAACGTCCAGACATTC.